What follows is one TCR beta chain and its context. Its cognate antigen has yet to be identified. Base qualities are not at hand, and no much larger clone is one base apart. The CDR3 goes from the cysteine to the phenylalanine over 16 residues. Only the CDR3 DNA is retained, 48 bases long and in frame from the first base. CDR1 GTSNPN and CDR2 SVGIG are derived from the germline V gene (reference sequence). Relative to germline, V is 0 bases shorter and J is 4 bases shorter, with 16 bases between their ends. The source of the sample is a study of T cell changes during pregnancy in multiple sclerosis (dated by TCRdb to about 2019). As for the study more broadly: The study looked at changes in the T cell repertoire across pregnancy in women with multiple sclerosis.

The library was obtained by the immunoSEQ multiplex PCR assay. TCRdb provides this immuneACCESS table in a form limited to in-frame rearrangements. Some clones are lacking; in checked studies, under half of them reflect an unresolved V gene, and why the rest are absent is not known. The sample data list around 95,000 clones, and about 91% of these were observed just once. The ten largest clones represent about 2.5% of the sample. This receptor chain uses TRBV30 and TRBJ1-5, with a tentative D gene TRBD1 over 5 matching bases. The receptor comes from a female donor in good health, enrolled as a control in a pregnancy study. Sequenced here: peripheral blood, sampled after pregnancy. The CDR3 loop reads CAWSVQGEGRNQPQHF. The DNA sequence is given as TGTGCCTGGAGTGTCCAAGGGGAGGGGCGGAATCAGCCCCAGCATTTT.